The 17 T cell receptor beta chains listed next were all sequenced from one sample in a study of T-cell reconstitution after alpha-beta-depleted transplantation in children. The library targeted TCRbeta and was prepared with unique molecular identifiers. TCRdb passed the PCR reads through MiXCR, listing each CDR3 protein once. The sample has some 500,000 distinct CDR3 sequences, 30% to 35% seen once. The sequenced sample was PBMCs from the stem cell graft donor, obtained from the stem cell graft. These receptors originate from a human donor who donated a stem cell graft to a child with aplastic anemia.

This clonotype showed up just a few times. The CDR3 coding sequence is TGCAGGGACGTCAATGAGCAGTTCTTC. Protein sequence: CRDVNEQFF. This chain joins TRBV20-1 and TRBJ2-1; D remains unclear. The CDR3 consists of 9 residues. Germline-derived CDR1 and CDR2 are DFQATT and SNEGSKA (reference sequence).

The table lists this clonotype with a few counts. The J gene is TRBJ2-5, the V gene TRBV24-1, with TRBD2 matching 10 bases. This CDR3 has 16 amino acids. Germline trimming cut 3 bases from V and 5 bases from J; bases unmatched to any gene: 8. CDR1 is KGHDR, CDR2 SFDVKD, per germline. The CDR3 spells CATSDPSGRIGETQYF. CDR3 coding DNA: TGTGCCACCAGTGATCCTAGCGGGAGAATAGGGGAGACCCAGTACTTC.

This clonotype was seen more than once but under ten times. The V and J genes are TRBV28 and TRBJ1-2; D gene uncertain. V shed 6 bases and J shed 7 bases, with 18 bases lying between them. This CDR3 has 14 amino acids. Germline V gene sequence: CDR1 MDHEN, CDR2 SYDVKM. The CDR3 sequence is CASSPRPRAGGYTF. CDR3 DNA: TGTGCCAGCAGCCCAAGGCCTAGGGCGGGTGGCTACACCTTC.

This clonotype has more than one count but fewer than ten. This chain joins TRBV2 and TRBJ2-3, with D unresolved. Germline loops: CDR1 SNHLY, CDR2 FYNNEI. The CDR3 totals 14 residues. V was clipped by 3 bases and J by 6 bases, with 13 bases between them. As DNA, the CDR3 is TGTGCCAGCAGTGAGCGGCCATCCGGGGATACGCAGTATTTT. Translation gives CASSERPSGDTQYF.

The rearrangement uses TRBV29-1 and TRBJ2-7, with 7 bases matching TRBD2. This CDR3 contains 14 residues. Losses at the gene ends were 4 bases for V and 5 bases for J; bases not matched to a gene: 11. Germline-derived CDR1 and CDR2 are SQVTM and ANQGSEA. CDR3 residues: CSVVYGRSLNEQYF. In nucleotides, the CDR3 is TGCAGCGTTGTGTACGGGAGGTCTCTCAACGAGCAGTACTTC.

In its sample, this clonotype was seen a few times. The V call is TRBV6-5, the J call TRBJ1-1; tentatively, D is TRBD1 (6 bases). V was cut by 0 bases and J by 7 bases, with 18 bases left in between. In germline, CDR1 is MNHEY, CDR2 SVGAGI. This CDR3 spans 16 amino acids. The CDR3 sequence: CASSYSPGGPSGEAFF. The CDR3, as DNA: TGTGCCAGCAGTTACTCTCCCGGGGGCCCTTCTGGTGAAGCTTTCTTT.

The chain recombines TRBV12-3 or TRBV12-4 with TRBJ1-2; no clear D. The CDR3 consists of 14 residues. With 1 base removed from V and 5 bases from J, the gap between germline ends came to 11 bases. The CDR3 bases are TGTGCCAGCAGTTTAGATCCGGGCCCGTATGGCTACACCTTC. Translated: CASSLDPGPYGYTF.

The rearrangement joins TRBV29-1 to TRBJ2-1; maybe TRBD2 (6 bases). The CDR3 totals 15 residues. CDR1 SQVTM and CDR2 ANQGSEA come from the germline V gene. Between the trimmed V and J ends, which lost 4 bases and 9 bases, there was a span of 22 bases. CDR3 coding DNA: TGCAGCGTTGGTATATTAGACCTCACCGGGGGTGAGCAGTTCTTC. This translates into CSVGILDLTGGEQFF.

This clonotype was observed a handful of times. The V call is TRBV18, the J call TRBJ2-5; a possible D gene is TRBD2 (7 bases). This CDR3 contains 15 residues. CDR1 is KGHSH and CDR2 is LQKENI in the germline V gene. Trimming left V 5 bases short and J 7 bases short, with 20 bases between. The CDR3 loop reads CASSGQTSSHGTQYF. CDR3 sequence (DNA): TGTGCCAGCTCAGGACAGACTAGCTCCCACGGGACCCAGTACTTC.

The chain is built from TRBV12-3 or TRBV12-4 and TRBJ2-2; TRBD2 aligns across 8 bases. There are 15 residues in the CDR3. V was clipped by 5 bases and J by 5 bases; unmatched bases: 7. The CDR3: CASSPRVAGTGELFF. The CDR3 DNA reads as TGTGCCAGCAGTCCTCGGGTAGCGGGAACCGGGGAGCTGTTTTTT.

Only a few counts were recorded for this clonotype. The chain joins TRBV4-1 to TRBJ2-3; 11 positions match TRBD2. This CDR3 has 16 residues. Trimming at V came to 5 bases and at J to 2 bases, leaving 6 bases not matched to a gene. Germline V gene sequence: CDR1 MGHRA, CDR2 YSYEKL. CDR3 residues: CASSSGTSGLTDTQYF. CDR3 sequence (DNA): TGCGCCAGCAGCTCCGGGACTAGCGGTCTCACAGATACGCAGTATTTT.

V gene TRBV5-8 combines with J gene TRBJ1-5; D is uncertain. Trimming left V 2 bases short and J 5 bases short, with 8 bases between. The CDR3 totals 13 residues. CDR1 is SGHTS and CDR2 is YDEGEE in the germline V gene. The CDR3, as DNA: TGTGCCAGCAGCTTAGGGAAGGATCAGCCCCAGCATTTT. This codes for CASSLGKDQPQHF.

This clonotype was counted between two and nine times. The V call is TRBV4-3, the J call TRBJ2-2; D is unclear. CDR1 is LGHNA, CDR2 YSLEER, per germline. Trimming took off 0 bases at V and 0 bases at J, with 5 bases between the two ends. The CDR3 runs to 15 residues. CDR3 loop: CASSQEQTNTGELFF. The CDR3 nucleotides read TGCGCCAGCAGCCAAGAACAGACGAACACCGGGGAGCTGTTTTTT.

The chain joins TRBV5-4 to TRBJ2-3; maybe TRBD1 (5 bases). V dropped 1 base and J dropped 4 bases, with 10 bases sitting between them. The CDR3 covers 14 residues. CDR1 SGHNT and CDR2 YYREEE come from the germline V gene (reference sequence). Here the CDR3 DNA reads TGTGCCAGCAGCTTGTGGCAGGGCCCAGATACGCAGTATTTT. Amino acids: CASSLWQGPDTQYF.

In its sample, this clonotype was seen a few times. The J gene is TRBJ1-2, the V gene TRBV7-2, with a weak D call TRBD1 (5 bases). CDR3 length: 13 residues. The V end lost 3 bases, the J end lost 4 bases, and 9 bases lay between the germline ends. Germline V gives CDR1 SGHTA, CDR2 FQGNSA. The CDR3 here is CASSLGRTYGYTF. CDR3 coding DNA: TGTGCCAGCAGCTTGGGGCGTACCTATGGCTACACCTTC.

The gene calls are TRBV7-3 and TRBJ2-2, with TRBD2 identical over 10 bases. The CDR3 totals 16 residues. The germline gives CDR1 SGHTA, CDR2 FQGTGA. Trimming at V came to 2 bases and at J to 5 bases, leaving 5 bases not matched to a gene. The CDR3 protein is CASSLFLAGATGELFF. The DNA of the CDR3 is TGTGCCAGCAGCTTATTCCTAGCGGGAGCAACCGGGGAGCTGTTTTTT.

The rearrangement links TRBV30 to TRBJ2-3; a possible D gene is TRBD2 (6 bases). The V end was cut by 2 bases, the J end by 2 bases, with 14 bases between. The germline V gene encodes CDR1 GTSNPN and CDR2 SVGIG (reference sequence). CDR3 length: 15 amino acids. The CDR3 DNA sequence: TGTGCCTGGAGTCTGGGACTTCTCGCCACAGATACGCAGTATTTT. Its translation is CAWSLGLLATDTQYF.